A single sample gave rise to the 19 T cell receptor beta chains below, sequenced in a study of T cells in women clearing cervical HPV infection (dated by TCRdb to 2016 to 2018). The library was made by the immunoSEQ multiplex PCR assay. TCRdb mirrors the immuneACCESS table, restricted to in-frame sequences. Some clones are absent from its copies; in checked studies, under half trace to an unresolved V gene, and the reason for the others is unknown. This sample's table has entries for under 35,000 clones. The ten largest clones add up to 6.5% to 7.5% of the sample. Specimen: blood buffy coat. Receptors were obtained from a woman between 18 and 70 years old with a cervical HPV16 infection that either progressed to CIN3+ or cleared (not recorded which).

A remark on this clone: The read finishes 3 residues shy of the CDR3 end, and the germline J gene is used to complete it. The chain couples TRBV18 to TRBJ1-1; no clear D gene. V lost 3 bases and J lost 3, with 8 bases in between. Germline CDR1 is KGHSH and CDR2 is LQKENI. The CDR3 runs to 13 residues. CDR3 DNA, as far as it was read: TGTGCCAGCTCACCCTCGTATGACACTGAA. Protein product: CASSPSYDTE. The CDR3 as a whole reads CASSPSYDTEAFF.

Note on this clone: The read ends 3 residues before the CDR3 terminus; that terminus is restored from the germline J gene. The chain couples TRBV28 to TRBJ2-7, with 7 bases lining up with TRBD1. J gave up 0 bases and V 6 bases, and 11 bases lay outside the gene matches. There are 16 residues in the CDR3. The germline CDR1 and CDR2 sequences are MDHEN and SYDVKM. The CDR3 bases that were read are TGTGCCAGCAGCCCCCTGGGACAGCCCCTCTCCTACGAG. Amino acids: CASSPLGQPLSYE. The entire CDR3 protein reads CASSPLGQPLSYEQYF.

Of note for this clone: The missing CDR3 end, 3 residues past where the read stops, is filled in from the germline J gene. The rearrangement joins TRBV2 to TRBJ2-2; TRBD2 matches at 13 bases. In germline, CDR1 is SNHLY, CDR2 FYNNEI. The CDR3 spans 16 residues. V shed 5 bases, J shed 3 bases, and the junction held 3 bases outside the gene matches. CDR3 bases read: TGTGCCAGCAGTTTACTAGCGGGGGGGTACACCGGGGAG. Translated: CASSLLAGGYTGE. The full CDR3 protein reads CASSLLAGGYTGELFF.

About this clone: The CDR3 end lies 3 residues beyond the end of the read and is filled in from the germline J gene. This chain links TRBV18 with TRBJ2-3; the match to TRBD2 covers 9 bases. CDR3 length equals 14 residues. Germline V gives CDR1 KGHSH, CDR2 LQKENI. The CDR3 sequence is CASSPPGGGAAQYF. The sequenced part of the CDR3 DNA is TGTGCCAGCTCACCGCCTGGCGGGGGGGCTGCG. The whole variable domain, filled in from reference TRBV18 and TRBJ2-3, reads NAGVMQNPRHLVRRRGQEARLRCSPMKGHSHVYWYRQLPEEGLKFMVYLQKENIIDESGMPKERFSAEFPKEGPSILRIQQVVRGDSAAYFCASSPPGGGAAQYFGPGTRLTVL.

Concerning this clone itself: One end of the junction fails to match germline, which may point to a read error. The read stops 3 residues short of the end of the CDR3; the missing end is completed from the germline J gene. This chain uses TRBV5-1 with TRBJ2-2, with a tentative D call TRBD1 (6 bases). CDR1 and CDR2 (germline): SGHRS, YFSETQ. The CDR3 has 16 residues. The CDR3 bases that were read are TGCGCCAGCAGCCTGGACAGCCCGACGAACACCGGAGAG. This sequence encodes CASSLDSPTNTGE. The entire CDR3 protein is CASSLDSPTNTGELFF.

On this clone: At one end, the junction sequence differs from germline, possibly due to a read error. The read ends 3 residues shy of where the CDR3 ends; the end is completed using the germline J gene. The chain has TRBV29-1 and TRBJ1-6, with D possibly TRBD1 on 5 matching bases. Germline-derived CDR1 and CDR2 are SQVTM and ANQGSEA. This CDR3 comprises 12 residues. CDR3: CSVRDSGSALHF. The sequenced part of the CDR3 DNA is TGCAGCGTTAGGGACTCCGGTTCAGCC.

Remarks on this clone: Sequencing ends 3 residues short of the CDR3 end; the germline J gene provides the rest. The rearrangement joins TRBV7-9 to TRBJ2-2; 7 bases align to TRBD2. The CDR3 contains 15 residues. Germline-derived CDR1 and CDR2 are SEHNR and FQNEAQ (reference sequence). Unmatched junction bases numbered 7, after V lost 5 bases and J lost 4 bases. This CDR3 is CASSARLAGTGELFF. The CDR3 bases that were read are TGTGCCAGCAGCGCCCGACTAGCTGGCACCGGGGAG.

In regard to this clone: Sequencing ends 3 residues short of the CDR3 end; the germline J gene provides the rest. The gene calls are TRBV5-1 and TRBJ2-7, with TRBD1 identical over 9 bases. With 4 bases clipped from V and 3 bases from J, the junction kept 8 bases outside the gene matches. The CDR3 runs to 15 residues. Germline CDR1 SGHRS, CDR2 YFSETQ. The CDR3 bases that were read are TGCGCCAGCAGCCCCTACCCGGGACAGGGCTACGAG. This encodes CASSPYPGQGYE. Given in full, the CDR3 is CASSPYPGQGYEQYF.

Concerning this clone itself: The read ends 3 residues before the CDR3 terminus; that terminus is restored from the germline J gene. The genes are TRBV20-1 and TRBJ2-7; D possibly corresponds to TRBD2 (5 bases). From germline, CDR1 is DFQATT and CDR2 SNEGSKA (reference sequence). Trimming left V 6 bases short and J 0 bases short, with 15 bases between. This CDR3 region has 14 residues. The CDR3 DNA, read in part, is TGCAGTGCCCGCCCAGCGGTACACTCCTACGAG. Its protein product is CSARPAVHSYE. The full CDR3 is CSARPAVHSYEQYF.

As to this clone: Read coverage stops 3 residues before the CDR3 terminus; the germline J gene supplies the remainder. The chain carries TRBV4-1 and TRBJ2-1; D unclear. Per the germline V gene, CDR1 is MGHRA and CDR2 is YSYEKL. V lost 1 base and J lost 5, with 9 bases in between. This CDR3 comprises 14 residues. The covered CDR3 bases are TGCGCCAGCAGCCAAGCAAGGTCAGACAATGAG. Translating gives CASSQARSDNE. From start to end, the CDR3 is CASSQARSDNEQFF.

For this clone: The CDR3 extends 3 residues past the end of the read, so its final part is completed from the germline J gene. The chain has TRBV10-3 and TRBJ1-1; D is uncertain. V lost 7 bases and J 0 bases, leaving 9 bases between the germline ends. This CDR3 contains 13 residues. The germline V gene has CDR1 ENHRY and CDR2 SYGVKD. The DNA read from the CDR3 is TGTGCCATCACGGCGGGGATGAACACTGAA. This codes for CAITAGMNTE. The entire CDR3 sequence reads CAITAGMNTEAFF.

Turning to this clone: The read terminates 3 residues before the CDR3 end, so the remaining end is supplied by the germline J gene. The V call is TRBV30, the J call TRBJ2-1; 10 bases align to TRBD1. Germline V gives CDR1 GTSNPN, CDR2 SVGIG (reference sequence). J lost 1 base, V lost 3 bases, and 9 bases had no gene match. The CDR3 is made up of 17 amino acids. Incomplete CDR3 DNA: TGTGCCTGGAGATTCTACGGACAGGGGGGGTCCTACAATGAG. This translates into CAWRFYGQGGSYNE. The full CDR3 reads CAWRFYGQGGSYNEQFF.

The CDR3 bases that were read are TGTGCCAGCAGTGTCGGGACAGGGGGGACCGGGGAG. Its protein product is CASSVGTGGTGE. The complete CDR3 protein is CASSVGTGGTGELFF. The chain couples TRBV6-1 to TRBJ2-2; TRBD1 agrees at 11 bases. The read terminates 3 residues before the CDR3 end, so the remaining end is supplied by the germline J gene. CDR1 and CDR2 (germline): MNHNS, SASEGT. The CDR3 extends over 15 amino acids. Trimming at V came to 4 bases and at J to 5 bases, leaving 3 bases not matched to a gene.

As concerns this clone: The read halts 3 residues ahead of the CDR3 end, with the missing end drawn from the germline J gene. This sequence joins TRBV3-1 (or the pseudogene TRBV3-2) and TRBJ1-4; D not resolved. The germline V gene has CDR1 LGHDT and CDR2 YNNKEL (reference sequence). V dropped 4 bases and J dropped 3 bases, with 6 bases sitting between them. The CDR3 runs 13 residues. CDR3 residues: CASSLRANEKLFF. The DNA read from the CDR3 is TGTGCCAGCAGCCTTAGGGCTAATGAAAAA.

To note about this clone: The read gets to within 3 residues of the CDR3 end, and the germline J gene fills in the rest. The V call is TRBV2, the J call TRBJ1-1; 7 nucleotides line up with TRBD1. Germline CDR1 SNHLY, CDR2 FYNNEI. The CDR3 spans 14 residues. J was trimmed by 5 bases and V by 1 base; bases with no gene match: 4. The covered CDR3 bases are TGTGCCAGCAGTGAAGGGACAGGAGGGACTGAA. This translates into CASSEGTGGTE. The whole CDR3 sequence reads CASSEGTGGTEAFF. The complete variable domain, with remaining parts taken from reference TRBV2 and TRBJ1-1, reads EPEVTQTPSHQVTQMGQEVILRCVPISNHLYFYWYRQILGQKVEFLVSFYNNEISEKSEIFDDQFSVERPDGSNFTLKIRSTKLEDSAMYFCASSEGTGGTEAFFGQGTRLTVV.

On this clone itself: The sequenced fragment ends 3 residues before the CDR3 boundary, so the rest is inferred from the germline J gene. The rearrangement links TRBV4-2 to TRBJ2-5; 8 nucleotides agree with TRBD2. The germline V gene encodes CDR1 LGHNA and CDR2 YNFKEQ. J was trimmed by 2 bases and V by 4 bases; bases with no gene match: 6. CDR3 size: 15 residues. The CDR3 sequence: CASSRAREGQETQYF. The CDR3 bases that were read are TGTGCCAGCAGCCGCGCACGGGAGGGGCAAGAGACC.

CDR3 DNA (partial): TGTGCCAGCACCCCCGACATACCCTACGAG. Translation: CASTPDIPYE. The whole CDR3 reads CASTPDIPYEQYF. The genes are TRBV2 and TRBJ2-7; D is unresolved. The read terminates 3 residues before the CDR3 end, so the remaining end is supplied by the germline J gene. Between the trimmed V and J ends, which lost 7 bases and 2 bases, there was a span of 12 bases. The CDR3 runs 13 residues. Looked up from germline, CDR1 is SNHLY and CDR2 is FYNNEI.

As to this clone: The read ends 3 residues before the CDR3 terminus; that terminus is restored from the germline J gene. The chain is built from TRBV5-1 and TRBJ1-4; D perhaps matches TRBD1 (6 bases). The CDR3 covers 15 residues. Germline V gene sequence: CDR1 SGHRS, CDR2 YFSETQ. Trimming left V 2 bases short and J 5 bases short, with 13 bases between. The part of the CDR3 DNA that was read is TGCGCCAGCAGCTTTGAGGGACACCGAAATGAAAAA. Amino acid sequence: CASSFEGHRNEK. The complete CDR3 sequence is CASSFEGHRNEKLFF.

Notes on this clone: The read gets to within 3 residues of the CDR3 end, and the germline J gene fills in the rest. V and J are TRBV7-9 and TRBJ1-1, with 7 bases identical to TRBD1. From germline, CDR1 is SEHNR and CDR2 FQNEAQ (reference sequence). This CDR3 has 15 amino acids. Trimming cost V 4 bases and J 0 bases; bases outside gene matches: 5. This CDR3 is CASSSGQGVNTEAFF. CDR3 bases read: TGTGCCAGCAGCTCTGGGCAGGGGGTGAACACTGAA.